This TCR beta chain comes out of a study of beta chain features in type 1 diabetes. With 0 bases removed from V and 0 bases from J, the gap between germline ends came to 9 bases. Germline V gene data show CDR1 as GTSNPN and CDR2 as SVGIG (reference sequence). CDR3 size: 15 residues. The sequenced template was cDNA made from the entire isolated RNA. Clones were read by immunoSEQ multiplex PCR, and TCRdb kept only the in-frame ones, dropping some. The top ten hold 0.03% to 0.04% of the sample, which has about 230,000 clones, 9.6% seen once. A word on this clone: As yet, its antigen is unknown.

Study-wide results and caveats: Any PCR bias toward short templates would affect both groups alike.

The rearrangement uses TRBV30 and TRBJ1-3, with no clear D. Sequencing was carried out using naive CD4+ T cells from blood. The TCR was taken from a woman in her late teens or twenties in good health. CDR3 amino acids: CAWSVERASGNTIYF. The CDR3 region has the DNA TGTGCCTGGAGTGTCGAGAGAGCCTCTGGAAACACCATATATTTT.